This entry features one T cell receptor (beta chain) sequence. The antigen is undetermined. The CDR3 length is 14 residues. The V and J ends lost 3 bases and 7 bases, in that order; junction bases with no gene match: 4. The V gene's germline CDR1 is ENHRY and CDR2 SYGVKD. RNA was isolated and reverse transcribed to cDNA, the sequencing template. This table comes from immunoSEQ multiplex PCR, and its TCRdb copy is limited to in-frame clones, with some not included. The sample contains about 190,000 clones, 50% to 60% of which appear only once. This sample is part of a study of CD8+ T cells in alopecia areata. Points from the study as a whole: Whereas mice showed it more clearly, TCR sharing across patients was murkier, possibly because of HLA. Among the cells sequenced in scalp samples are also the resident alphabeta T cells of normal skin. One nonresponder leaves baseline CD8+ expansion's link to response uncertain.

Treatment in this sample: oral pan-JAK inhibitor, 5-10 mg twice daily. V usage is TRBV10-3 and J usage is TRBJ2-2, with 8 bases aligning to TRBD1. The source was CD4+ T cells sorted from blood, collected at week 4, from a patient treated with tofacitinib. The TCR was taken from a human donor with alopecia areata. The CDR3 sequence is CAISEGTGNGELFF. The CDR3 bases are TGTGCCATCAGTGAAGGGACAGGTAACGGGGAGCTGTTTTTT.